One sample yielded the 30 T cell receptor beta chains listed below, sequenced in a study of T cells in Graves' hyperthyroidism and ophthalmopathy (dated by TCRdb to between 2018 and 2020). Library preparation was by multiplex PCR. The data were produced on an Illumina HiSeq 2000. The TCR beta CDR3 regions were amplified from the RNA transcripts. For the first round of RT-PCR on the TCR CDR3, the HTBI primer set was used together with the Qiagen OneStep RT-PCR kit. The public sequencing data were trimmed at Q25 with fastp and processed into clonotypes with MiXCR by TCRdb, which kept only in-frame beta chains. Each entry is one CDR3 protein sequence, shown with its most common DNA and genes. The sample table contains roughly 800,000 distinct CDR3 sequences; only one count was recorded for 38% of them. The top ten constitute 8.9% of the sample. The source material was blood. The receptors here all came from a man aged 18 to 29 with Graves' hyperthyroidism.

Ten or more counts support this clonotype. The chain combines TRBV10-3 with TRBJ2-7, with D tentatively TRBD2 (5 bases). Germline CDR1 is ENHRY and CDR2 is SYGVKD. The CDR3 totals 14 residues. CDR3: CAIAGLDPNYEQYF. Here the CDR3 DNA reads TGTGCGATCGCGGGTTTAGACCCAAACTACGAGCAGTACTTC.

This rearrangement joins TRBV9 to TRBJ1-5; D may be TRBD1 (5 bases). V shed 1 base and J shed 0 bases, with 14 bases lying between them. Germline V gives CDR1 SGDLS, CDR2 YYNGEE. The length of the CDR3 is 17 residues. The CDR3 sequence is CASSVRTGDYSNQPQHF. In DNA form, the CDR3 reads TGTGCCAGCAGCGTAAGAACCGGGGACTATAGCAATCAGCCCCAGCATTTT.

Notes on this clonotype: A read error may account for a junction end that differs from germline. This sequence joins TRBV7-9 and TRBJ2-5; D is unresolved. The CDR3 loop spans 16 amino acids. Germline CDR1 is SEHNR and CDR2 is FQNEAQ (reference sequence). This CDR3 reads CASSLDPTQAQEAQYF. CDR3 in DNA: TGTGCCAGCAGCTTAGACCCGACCCAAGCGCAAGAGGCCCAGTACTTC.

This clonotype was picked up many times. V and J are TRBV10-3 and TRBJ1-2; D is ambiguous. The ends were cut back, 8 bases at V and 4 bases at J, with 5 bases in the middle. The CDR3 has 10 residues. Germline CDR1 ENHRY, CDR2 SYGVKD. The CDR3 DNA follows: TGTGCCATCGGCAGCTATGGCTACACCTTC. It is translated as CAIGSYGYTF.

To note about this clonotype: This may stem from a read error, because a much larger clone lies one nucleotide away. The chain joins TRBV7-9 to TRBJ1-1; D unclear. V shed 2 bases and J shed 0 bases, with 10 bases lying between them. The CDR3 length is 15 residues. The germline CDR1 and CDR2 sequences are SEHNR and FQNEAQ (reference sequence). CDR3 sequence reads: CASSLIGAMNTEAFF. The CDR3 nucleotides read TGTGCCAGCAGCTTAATCGGAGCCATGAACACTGAAGCTTTCTTT.

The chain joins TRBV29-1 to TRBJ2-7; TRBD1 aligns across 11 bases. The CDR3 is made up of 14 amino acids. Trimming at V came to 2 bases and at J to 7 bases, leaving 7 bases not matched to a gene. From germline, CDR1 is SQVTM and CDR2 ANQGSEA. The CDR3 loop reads CSVEREDRGREQYF. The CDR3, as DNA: TGCAGCGTTGAACGGGAGGACAGGGGGCGAGAGCAGTACTTC.

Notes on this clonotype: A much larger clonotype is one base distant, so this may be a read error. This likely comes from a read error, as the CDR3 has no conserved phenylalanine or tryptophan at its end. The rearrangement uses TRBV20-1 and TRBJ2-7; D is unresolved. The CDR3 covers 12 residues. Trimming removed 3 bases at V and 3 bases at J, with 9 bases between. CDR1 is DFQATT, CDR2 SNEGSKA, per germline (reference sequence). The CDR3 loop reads CSASLIDYEQYL. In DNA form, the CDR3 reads TGCAGTGCTAGTCTGATAGACTACGAGCAGTACCTC.

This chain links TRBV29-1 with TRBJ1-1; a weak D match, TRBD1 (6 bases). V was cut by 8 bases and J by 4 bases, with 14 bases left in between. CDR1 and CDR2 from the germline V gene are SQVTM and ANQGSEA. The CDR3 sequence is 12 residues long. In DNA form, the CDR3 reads TGCAGCAAGACAGGTATTCGCACTGAAGCTTTCTTT. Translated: CSKTGIRTEAFF.

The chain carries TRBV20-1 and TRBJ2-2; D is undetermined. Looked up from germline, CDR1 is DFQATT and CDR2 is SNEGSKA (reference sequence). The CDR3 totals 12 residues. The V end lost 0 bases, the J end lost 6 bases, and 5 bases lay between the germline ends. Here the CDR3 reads CSARDGPGELFF. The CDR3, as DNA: TGCAGTGCTAGAGACGGTCCCGGGGAGCTGTTTTTT.

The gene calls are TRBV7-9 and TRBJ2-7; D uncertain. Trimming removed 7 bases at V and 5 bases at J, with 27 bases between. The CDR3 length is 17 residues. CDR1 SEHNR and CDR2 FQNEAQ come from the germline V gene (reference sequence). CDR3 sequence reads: CASTRQKSLGSINEQYF. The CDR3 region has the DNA TGTGCCAGCACCCGGCAAAAGAGTCTTGGGTCCATTAACGAGCAGTACTTC.

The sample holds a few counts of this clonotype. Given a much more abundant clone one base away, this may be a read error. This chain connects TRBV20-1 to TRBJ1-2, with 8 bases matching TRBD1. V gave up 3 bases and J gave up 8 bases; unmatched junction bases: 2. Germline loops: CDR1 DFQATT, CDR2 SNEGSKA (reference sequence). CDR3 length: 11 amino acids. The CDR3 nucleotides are TGCAGTGCTAGGCCAGGGGGCGGCTACACCTTC. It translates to CSARPGGGYTF.

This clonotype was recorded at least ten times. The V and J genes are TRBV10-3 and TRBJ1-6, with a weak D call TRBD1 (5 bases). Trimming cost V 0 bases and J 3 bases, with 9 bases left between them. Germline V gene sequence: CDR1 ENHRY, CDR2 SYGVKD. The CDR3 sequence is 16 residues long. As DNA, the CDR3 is TGTGCCATCAGTGAGTCGGGGCCAGACTATAATTCACCCCTCCACTTT. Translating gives CAISESGPDYNSPLHF.

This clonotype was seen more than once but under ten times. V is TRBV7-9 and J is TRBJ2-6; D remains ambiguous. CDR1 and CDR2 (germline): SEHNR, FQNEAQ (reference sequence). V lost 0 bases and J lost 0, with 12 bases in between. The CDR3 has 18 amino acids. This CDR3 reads CASSLAAGEPSGANVLTF. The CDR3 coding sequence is TGTGCCAGCAGCTTAGCCGCAGGTGAGCCCTCTGGGGCCAACGTCCTGACTTTC.

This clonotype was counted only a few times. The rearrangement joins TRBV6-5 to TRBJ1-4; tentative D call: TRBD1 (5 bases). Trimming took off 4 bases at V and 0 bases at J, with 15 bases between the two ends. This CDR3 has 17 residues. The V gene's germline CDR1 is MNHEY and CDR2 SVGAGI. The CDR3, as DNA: TGTGCCAGCAGTTTATCTTACCTAGGGGCAACTAATGAAAAACTGTTTTTT. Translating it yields CASSLSYLGATNEKLFF.

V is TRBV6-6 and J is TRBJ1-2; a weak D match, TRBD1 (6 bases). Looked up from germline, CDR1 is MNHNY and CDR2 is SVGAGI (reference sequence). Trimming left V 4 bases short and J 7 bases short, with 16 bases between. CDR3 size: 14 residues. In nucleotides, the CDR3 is TGTGCCAGCAGTTTAGGTACCCAGGGGATTGGCTACACCTTC. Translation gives CASSLGTQGIGYTF.

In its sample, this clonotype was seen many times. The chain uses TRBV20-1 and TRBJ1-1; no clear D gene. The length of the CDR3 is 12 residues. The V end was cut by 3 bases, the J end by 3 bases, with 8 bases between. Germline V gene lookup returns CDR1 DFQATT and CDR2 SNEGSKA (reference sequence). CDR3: CSASWRDTEAFF. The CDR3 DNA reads TGCAGTGCTAGCTGGAGGGACACTGAAGCTTTCTTT.

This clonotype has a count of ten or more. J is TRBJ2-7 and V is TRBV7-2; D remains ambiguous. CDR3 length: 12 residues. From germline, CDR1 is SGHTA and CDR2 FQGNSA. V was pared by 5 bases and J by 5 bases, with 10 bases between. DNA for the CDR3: TGTGCCAGCAGCCTGGGCTGGAACGAGCAGTACTTC. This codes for CASSLGWNEQYF. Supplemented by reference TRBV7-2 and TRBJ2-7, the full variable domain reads GAGVSQSPSNKVTEKGKDVELRCDPISGHTALYWYRQSLGQGLEFLIYFQGNSAPDKSGLPSDRFSAERTGGSVSTLTIQRTQQEDSAVYLCASSLGWNEQYFGPGTRLTVT.

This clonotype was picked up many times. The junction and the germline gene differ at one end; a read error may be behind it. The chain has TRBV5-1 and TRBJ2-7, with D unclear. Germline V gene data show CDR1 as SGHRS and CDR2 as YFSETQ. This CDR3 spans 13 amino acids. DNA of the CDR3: TGTGCCAGCAGCTTAGGGAACTCCTACGAGCAGTACTTC. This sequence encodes CASSLGNSYEQYF.

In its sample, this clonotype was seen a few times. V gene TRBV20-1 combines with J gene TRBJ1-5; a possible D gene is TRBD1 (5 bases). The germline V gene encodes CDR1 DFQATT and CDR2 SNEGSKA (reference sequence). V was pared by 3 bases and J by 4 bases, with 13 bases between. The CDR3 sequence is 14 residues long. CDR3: CSASGGGSNQPQHF. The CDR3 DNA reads TGCAGTGCTAGTGGGGGGGGAAGTAATCAGCCCCAGCATTTT.

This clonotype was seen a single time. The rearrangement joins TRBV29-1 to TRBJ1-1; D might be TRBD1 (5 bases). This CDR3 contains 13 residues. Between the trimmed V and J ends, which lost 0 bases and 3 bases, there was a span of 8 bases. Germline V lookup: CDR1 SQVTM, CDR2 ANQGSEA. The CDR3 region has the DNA TGCAGCGTTGAAGATCGGGGGTACACTGAAGCTTTCTTT. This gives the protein CSVEDRGYTEAFF. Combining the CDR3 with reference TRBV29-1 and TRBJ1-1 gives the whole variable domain SAVISQKPSRDICQRGTSLTIQCQVDSQVTMMFWYRQQPGQSLTLIATANQGSEATYESGFVIDKFPISRPNLTFSTLTVSNMSPEDSSIYLCSVEDRGYTEAFFGQGTRLTVV.

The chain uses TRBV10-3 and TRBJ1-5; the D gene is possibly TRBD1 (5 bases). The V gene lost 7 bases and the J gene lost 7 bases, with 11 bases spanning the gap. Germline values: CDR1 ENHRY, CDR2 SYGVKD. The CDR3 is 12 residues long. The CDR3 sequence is CAITRVGQPQHF. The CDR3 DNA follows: TGTGCCATCACCAGGGTCGGGCAGCCCCAGCATTTT.

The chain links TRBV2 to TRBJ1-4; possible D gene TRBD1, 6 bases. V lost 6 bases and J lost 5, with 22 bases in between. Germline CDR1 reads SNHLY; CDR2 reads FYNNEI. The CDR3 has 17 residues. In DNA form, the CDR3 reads TGTGCCAGCAGCGTTGGCGGGGGGGCTCCGGGGAATGAAAAACTGTTTTTT. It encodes CASSVGGGAPGNEKLFF.

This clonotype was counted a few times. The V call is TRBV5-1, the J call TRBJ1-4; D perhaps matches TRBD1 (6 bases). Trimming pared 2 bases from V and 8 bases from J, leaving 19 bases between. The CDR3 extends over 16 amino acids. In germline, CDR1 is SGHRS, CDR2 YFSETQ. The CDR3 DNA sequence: TGCGCCAGCAGCTTTAGGGGGGCTGGCTTTGAGGAAAAACTGTTTTTT. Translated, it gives CASSFRGAGFEEKLFF.

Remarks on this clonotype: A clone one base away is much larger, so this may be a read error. CDR3 residues: CASGKGGRGYTF. CDR3 in DNA: TGTGCCAGCGGTAAAGGCGGGCGAGGCTACACCTTC. The V and J genes are TRBV12-3 or TRBV12-4 and TRBJ1-2; unclear D gene. The CDR3 runs to 12 residues. V gave up 8 bases and J gave up 8 bases, with 15 bases separating them.

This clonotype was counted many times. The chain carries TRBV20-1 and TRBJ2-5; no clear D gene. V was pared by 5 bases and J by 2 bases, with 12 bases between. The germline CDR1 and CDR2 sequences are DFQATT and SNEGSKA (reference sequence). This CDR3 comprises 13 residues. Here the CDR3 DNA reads TGCAGTGCTCCAAGGACGGTTCAAGAGACCCAGTACTTC. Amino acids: CSAPRTVQETQYF.

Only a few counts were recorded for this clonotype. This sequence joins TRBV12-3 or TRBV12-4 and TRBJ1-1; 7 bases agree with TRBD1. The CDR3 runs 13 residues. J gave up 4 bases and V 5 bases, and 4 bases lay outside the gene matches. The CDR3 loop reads CASSTTGITEAFF. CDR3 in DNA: TGTGCCAGCAGTACGACAGGGATCACTGAAGCTTTCTTT.

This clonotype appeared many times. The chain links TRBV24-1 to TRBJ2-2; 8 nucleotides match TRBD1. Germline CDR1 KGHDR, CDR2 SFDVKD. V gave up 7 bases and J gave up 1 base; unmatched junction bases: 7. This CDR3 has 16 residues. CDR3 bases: TGTGCCACCAGCCGAGGAGACAGGGGGAACACCGGGGAGCTGTTTTTT. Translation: CATSRGDRGNTGELFF.

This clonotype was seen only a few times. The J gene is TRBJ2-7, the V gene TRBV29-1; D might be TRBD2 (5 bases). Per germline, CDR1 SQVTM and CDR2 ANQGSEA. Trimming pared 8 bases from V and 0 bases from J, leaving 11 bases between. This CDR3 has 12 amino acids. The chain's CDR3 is CSNSGSSYEQYF. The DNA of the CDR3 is TGCAGCAACTCGGGGAGCTCCTACGAGCAGTACTTC.

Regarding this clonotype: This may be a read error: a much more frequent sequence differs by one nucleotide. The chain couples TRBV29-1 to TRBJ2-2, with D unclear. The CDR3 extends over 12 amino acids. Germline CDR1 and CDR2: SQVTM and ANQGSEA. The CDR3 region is CSVLQDTWELFF. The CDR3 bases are TGCAGCGTTTTACAAGACACCTGGGAGCTGTTTTTT.

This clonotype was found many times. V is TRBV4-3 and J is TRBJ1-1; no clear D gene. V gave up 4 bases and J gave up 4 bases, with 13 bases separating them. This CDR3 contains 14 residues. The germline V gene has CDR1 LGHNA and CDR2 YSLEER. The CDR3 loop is CASSLRMGVTEAFF. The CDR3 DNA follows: TGCGCCAGCAGCCTCCGTATGGGTGTCACTGAAGCTTTCTTT.